This TCR beta chain stems from a study of molecular identifiers for immune sequencing clone quantification. In the study overall: Five aliquots were made in replicates from the RNA of approximately 20,000 or 98,000 naive CD8 cells, and four were sequenced.

In TCRdb, the PCR reads were re-called with MiXCR into one record per CDR3 protein. The table has around 480,000 distinct CDR3 sequences, 20% to 25% seen once; the top ten hold roughly 0.81%. This clonotype was recorded many times. Its antigen remains unknown. The CDR3 is made up of 13 amino acids. V dropped 4 bases and J dropped 6 bases, with 12 bases sitting between them. Study-level findings and limits: The study reportedly detected spiked Jurkat TCR RNA from one cell among approximately 1 million naive cells.

Material for sequencing was naive CD8+ T cells from blood, with Jurkat cell RNA spiked in. Noted subset: FACS-sorted CD8+CD4-CCR7+CD45RA+ naive T cells. The chain couples TRBV12-3 or TRBV12-4 to TRBJ1-1, with a possible D match to TRBD1 (5 bases). This TCR was recovered from a human donor in good health. Some libraries in this study had Jurkat cell RNA spiked in. As DNA, the CDR3 is TGTGCCAGCAGTTGGGTCCGGGGCGCTGAAGCTTTCTTT. Translated, it gives CASSWVRGAEAFF.